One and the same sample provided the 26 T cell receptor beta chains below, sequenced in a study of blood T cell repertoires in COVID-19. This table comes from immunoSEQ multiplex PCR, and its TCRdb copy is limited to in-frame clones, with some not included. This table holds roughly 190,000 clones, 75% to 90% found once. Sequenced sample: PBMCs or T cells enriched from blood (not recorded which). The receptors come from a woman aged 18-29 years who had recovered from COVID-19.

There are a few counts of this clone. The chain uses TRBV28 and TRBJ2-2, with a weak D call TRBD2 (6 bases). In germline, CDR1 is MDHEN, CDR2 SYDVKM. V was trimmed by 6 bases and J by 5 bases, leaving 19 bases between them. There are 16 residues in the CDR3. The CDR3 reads CASSQGGGNPTGELFF. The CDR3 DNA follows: TGTGCCAGCAGCCAGGGTGGCGGGAACCCTACCGGGGAGCTGTTTTTT.

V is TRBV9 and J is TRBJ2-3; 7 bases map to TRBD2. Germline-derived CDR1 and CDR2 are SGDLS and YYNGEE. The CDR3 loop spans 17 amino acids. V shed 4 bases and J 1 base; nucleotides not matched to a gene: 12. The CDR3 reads CASSPWGGSRGTDTQYF. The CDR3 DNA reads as TGTGCCAGCAGCCCCTGGGGAGGGAGCCGTGGCACAGATACGCAGTATTTT.

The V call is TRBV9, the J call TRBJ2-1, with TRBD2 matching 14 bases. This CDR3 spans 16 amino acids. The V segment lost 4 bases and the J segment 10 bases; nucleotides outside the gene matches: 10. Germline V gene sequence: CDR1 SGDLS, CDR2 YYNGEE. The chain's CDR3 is CASSTTSGRARREQFF. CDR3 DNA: TGTGCCAGCAGCACGACTAGCGGGAGGGCCCGACGCGAGCAGTTCTTC.

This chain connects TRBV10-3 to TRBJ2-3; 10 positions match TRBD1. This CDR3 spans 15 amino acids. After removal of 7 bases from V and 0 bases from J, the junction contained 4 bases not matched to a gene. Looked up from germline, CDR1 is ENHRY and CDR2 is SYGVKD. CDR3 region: CAINLGQGSTDTQYF. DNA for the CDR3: TGTGCCATCAACCTGGGACAGGGGAGCACAGATACGCAGTATTTT.

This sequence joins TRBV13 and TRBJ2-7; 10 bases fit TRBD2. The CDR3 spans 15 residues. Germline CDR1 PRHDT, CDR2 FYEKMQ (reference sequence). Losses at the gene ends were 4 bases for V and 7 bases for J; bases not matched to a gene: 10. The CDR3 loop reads CASSSPSGGGPEQYF. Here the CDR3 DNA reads TGTGCCAGCAGCTCCCCGAGCGGGGGGGGACCGGAGCAGTACTTC.

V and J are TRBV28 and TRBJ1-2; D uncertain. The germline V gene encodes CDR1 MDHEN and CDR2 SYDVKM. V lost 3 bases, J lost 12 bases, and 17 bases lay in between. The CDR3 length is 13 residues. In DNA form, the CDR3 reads TGTGCCAGCAGTTTGAGGAAGGAAGCGACTGACACCTTC. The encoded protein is CASSLRKEATDTF.

The CDR3 nucleotides are TGTGCCTGGAGTTTGAGCTCAACTAATGAAAAACTGTTTTTT. Amino acid sequence: CAWSLSSTNEKLFF. V is TRBV30 and J is TRBJ1-4; D unresolved. The CDR3 is made up of 14 amino acids. Deletions cut 2 bases from V and 0 bases from J, with 7 bases between. CDR1 is GTSNPN, CDR2 SVGIG, per germline (reference sequence).

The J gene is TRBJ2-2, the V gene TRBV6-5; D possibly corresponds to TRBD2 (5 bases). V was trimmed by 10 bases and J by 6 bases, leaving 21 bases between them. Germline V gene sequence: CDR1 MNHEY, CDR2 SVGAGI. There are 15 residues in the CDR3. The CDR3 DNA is TGTGCCACTAGGGAGAAAATTGTTAAGGCCGGGGAGCTGTTTTTT. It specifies CATREKIVKAGELFF.

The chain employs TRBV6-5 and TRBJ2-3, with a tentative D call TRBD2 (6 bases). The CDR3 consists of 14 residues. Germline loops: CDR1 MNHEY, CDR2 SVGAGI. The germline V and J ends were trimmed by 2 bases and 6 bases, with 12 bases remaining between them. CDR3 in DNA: TGTGCCAGCAGTTACAGGCTAGCGAAGGATACGCAGTATTTT. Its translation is CASSYRLAKDTQYF.

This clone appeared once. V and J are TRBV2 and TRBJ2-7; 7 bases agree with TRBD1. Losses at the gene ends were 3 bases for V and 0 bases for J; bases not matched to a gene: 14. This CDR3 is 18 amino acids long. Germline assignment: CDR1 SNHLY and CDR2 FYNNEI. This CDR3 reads CASSELAWDSPFSYEQYF. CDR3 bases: TGTGCCAGCAGTGAGTTGGCTTGGGACAGCCCATTCTCCTACGAGCAGTACTTC. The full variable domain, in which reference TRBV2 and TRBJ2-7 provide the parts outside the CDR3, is EPEVTQTPSHQVTQMGQEVILRCVPISNHLYFYWYRQILGQKVEFLVSFYNNEISEKSEIFDDQFSVERPDGSNFTLKIRSTKLEDSAMYFCASSELAWDSPFSYEQYFGPGTRLTVT.

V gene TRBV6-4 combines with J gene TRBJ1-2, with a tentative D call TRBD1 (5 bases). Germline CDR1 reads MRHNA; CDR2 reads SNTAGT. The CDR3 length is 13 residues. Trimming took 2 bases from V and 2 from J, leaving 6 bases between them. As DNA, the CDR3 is TGTGCCAGCAGTGACGGGGGGAACTATGGCTACACCTTC. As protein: CASSDGGNYGYTF.

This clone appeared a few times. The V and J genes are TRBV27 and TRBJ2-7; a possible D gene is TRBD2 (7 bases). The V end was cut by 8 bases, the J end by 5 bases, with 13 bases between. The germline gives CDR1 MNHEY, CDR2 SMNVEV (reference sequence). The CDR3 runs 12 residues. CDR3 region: CASQAGAHEQYF. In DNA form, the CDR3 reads TGTGCCAGCCAGGCGGGGGCCCACGAGCAGTACTTC.

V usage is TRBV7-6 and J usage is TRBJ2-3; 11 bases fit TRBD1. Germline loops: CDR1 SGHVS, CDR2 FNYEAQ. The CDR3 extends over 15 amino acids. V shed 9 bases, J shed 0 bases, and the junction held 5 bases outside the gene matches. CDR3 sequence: CASGQGAPSTDTQYF. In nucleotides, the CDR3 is TGTGCCAGTGGACAGGGGGCGCCGAGCACAGATACGCAGTATTTT. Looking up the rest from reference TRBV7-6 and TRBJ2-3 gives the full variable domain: GAGVSQSPRYKVTKRGQDVALRCDPISGHVSLYWYRQALGQGPEFLTYFNYEAQQDKSGLPNDRFSAERPEGSISTLTIQRTEQRDSAMYRCASGQGAPSTDTQYFGPGTRLTVL.

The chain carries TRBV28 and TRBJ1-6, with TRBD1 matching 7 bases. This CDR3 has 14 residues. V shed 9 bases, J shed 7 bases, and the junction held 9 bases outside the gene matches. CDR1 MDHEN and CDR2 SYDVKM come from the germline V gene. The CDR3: CASYPGGFNSPLHF. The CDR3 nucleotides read TGTGCCAGTTACCCAGGGGGGTTCAATTCACCCCTCCACTTT.

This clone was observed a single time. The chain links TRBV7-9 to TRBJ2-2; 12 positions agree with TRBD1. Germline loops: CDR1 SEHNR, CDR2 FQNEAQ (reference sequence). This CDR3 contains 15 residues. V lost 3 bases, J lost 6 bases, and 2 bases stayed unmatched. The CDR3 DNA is TGTGCCAGCAGCTTGGGGGACAGGGGGCCCGGGGAGCTGTTTTTT. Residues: CASSLGDRGPGELFF.

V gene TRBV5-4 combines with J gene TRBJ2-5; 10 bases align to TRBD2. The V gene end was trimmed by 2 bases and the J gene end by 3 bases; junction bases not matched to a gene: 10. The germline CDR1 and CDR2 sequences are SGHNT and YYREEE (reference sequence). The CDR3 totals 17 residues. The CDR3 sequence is CASSFKASGRGEETQYF. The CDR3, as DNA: TGTGCCAGCAGCTTTAAGGCTAGCGGGAGAGGGGAAGAGACCCAGTACTTC.

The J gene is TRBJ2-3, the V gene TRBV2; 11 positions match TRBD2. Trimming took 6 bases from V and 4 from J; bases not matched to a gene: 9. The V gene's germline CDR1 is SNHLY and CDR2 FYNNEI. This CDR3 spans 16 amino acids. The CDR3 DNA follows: TGTGCCAGCAGGGCAACTAGCGGGAGATCCCCAGATACGCAGTATTTT. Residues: CASRATSGRSPDTQYF.

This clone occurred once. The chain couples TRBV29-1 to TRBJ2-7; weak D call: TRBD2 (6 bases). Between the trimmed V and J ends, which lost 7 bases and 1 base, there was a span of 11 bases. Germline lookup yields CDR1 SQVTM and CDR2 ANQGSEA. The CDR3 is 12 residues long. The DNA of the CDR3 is TGCAGCGCGACGACTAGTTCCTACGAGCAGTACTTC. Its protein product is CSATTSSYEQYF.

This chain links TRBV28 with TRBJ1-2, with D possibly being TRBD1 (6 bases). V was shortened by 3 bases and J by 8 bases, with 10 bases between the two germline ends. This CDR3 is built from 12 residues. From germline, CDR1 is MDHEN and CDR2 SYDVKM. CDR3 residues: CASSFIQGGYTF. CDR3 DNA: TGTGCCAGCAGTTTTATCCAGGGGGGCTACACCTTC.

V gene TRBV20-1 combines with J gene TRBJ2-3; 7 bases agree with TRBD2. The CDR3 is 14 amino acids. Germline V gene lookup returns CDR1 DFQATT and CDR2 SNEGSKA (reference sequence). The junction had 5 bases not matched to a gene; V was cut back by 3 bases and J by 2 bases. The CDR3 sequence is CSASRGEDTDTQYF. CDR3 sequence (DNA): TGCAGTGCTAGTCGGGGGGAAGACACAGATACGCAGTATTTT.

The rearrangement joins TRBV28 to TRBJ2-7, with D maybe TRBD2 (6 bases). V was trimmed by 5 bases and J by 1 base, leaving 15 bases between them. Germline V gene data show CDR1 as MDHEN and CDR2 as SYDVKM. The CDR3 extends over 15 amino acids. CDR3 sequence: CASSPSGTGSYEQYF. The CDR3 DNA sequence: TGTGCCAGCAGTCCCTCCGGGACTGGGTCCTACGAGCAGTACTTC.

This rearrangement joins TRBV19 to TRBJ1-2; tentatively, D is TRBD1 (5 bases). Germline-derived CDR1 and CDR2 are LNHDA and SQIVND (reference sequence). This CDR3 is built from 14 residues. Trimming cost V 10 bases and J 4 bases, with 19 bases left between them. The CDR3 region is CATSGTPHFYGYTF. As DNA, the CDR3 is TGTGCCACCTCCGGGACTCCACATTTCTATGGCTACACCTTC.

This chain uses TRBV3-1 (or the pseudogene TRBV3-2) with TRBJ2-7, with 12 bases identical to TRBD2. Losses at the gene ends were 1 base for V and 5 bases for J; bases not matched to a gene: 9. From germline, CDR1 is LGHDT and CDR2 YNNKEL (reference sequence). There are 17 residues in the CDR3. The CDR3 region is CASSQGRLAGVVDEQYF. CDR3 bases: TGTGCCAGCAGCCAAGGCCGACTAGCGGGAGTGGTCGACGAGCAGTACTTC.

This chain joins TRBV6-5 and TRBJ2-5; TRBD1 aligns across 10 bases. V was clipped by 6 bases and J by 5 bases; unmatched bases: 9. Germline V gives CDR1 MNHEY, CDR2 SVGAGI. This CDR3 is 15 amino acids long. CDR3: CASRRGQGEWETQYF. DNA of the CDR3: TGTGCCAGCAGAAGAGGACAGGGGGAGTGGGAGACCCAGTACTTC.

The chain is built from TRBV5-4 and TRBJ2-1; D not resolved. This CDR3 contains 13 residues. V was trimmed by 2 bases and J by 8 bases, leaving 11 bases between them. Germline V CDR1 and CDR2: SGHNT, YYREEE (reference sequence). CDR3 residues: CASSFTSLDEQFF. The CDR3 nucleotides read TGTGCCAGCAGCTTTACCAGTCTCGATGAGCAGTTCTTC.

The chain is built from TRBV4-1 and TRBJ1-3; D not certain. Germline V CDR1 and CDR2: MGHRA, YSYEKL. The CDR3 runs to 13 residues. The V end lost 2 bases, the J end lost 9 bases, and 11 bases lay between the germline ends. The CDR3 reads CASSQTRGSTIYF. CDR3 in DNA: TGCGCCAGCAGCCAAACGCGCGGGAGCACCATATATTTT.